The present T cell receptor (beta chain) was sequenced within a study of T cells in Graves' hyperthyroidism and ophthalmopathy. Findings and limits, study-wide: A model using 13 V-J features told ophthalmopathy apart from stable hyperthyroidism.

Trimming removed 4 bases from V and 9 bases from J, with 13 bases in between. CDR1 and CDR2 (germline): SQVTM, ANQGSEA. The CDR3 totals 13 residues. From RNA transcripts, TCR beta CDR3 regions were amplified. Researchers ran a first-round RT-PCR on the TCR CDR3 using the HTBI primer set. MiXCR, run by TCRdb on the multiplex PCR reads, gives a single entry per CDR3 protein. The table records some 50,000 distinct CDR3 sequences, 45% to 65% of them present only once. Graves' hyperthyroidism qualified as stable when ophthalmopathy did not progress within 18 months. As concerns this clonotype: Its antigen is as yet unknown.

This clonotype originated in a man aged 18 to 29 with Graves' hyperthyroidism. The sample was peripheral blood or thyroid tissue (not recorded which). The chain joins TRBV29-1 to TRBJ1-6; D is unclear. This CDR3 reads CSVGGQSGSPLHF. CDR3 sequence (DNA): TGCAGCGTTGGGGGTCAGAGTGGTTCACCCCTCCACTTT.